One and the same sample provided the 3 T cell receptor beta chains below, sequenced in a study of OX40 agonist ivuxolimab in advanced cancers. Libraries were prepared by immunoSEQ multiplex PCR; TCRdb keeps only in-frame clonotypes and omits some of them. The sample includes approximately 42,000 clones, 70% to 90% of them seen just once. The source material was CD4+ or CD8+ T cells sorted from blood, sampled in a trial of the OX40 agonist ivuxolimab. These TCRs come from an adult with an advanced solid tumor such as melanoma, head and neck, liver or kidney cancer.

The V call is TRBV19, the J call TRBJ1-6, with a tentative D call TRBD1 (5 bases). CDR3 length: 15 residues. Per germline, CDR1 LNHDA and CDR2 SQIVND (reference sequence). Trimming took off 3 bases at V and 5 bases at J, with 11 bases between the two ends. The CDR3 here is CASSILLGDNSPLHF. For the CDR3, the DNA is TGTGCCAGTAGTATTCTCCTAGGGGATAATTCACCCCTCCACTTT.

The V call is TRBV19, the J call TRBJ2-1; no clear D gene. Germline V lookup: CDR1 LNHDA, CDR2 SQIVND (reference sequence). The CDR3 sequence is 15 residues long. V lost 5 bases and J 1 base, leaving 12 bases between the germline ends. The CDR3 DNA follows: TGTGCCAGTAGTCCATTCGCCGGGTCCTACAATGAGCAGTTCTTC. Translation: CASSPFAGSYNEQFF.

The gene calls are TRBV6-5 and TRBJ1-5, with TRBD1 identical over 8 bases. Per germline, CDR1 MNHEY and CDR2 SVGAGI. Germline trimming cut 8 bases from V and 0 bases from J; bases unmatched to any gene: 3. The CDR3 spans 14 residues. The CDR3 protein is CASRTGYSNQPQHF. The CDR3 DNA reads TGTGCCAGCCGGACAGGGTATAGCAATCAGCCCCAGCATTTT.